This T cell receptor beta chain comes out of a study of blood T cells in healthy people across ages. On the study more broadly: Per two T cells, template switching captured roughly one barcoded beta molecule.

The authors ran a second PCR of 7 to 11 cycles using a sample-barcoded 5' primer and a J-beta primer mix. TCRdb analysed the 5' RACE reads with MiXCR anew, one entry per CDR3 protein. The data contain hundreds of thousands of distinct CDR3 sequences, roughly 32% of them singletons. Remarks on this clonotype: The antigen is not known. An end of the junction differs from the germline gene, which may be a read error.

Overall study findings and caveats: Any conclusive comparison of naive versus antigen-experienced cells was prevented by using unsorted PBMCs.

The CDR3 spans 15 residues. Per the germline V gene, CDR1 is LGHDT and CDR2 is YNNKEL (reference sequence). The sequenced material came from blood. The chain couples TRBV3-1 to TRBJ1-5, with TRBD1 matching 7 bases. The sequence was obtained from an elderly woman in good health. CDR3 residues: CASSQAGGGNRPQHF. CDR3 coding DNA: TGTGCCAGCAGCCAAGCAGGGGGAGGCAATCGGCCCCAGCATTTT. The full variable domain, in which reference TRBV3-1 and TRBJ1-5 provide the parts outside the CDR3, is DTAVSQTPKYLVTQMGNDKSIKCEQNLGHDTMYWYKQDSKKFLKIMFSYNNKELIINETVPNRFSPKSPDKAHLNLHINSLELGDSAVYFCASSQAGGGNRPQHFGDGTRLSIL.